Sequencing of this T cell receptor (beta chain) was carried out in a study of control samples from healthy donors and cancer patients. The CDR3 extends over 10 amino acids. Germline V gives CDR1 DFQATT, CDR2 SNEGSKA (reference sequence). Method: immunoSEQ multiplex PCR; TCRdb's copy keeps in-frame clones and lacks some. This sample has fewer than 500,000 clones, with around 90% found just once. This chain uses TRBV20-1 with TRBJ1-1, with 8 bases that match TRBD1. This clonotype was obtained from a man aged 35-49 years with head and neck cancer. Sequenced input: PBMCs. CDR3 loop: CSPGGSEAFF. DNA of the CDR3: TGCAGCCCAGGGGGCTCTGAAGCTTTCTTT.